The next 9 T cell receptor beta chains were all read from a single sample in a study of T cells in Graves' hyperthyroidism and ophthalmopathy. Amplification of TCR beta CDR3 regions used RNA as the template. Initially, a first-round RT-PCR of the TCR CDR3 employed the HTBI primer set. TCRdb re-derived calls from the multiplex PCR reads in MiXCR, one entry per CDR3 protein. The sample lists 600,000 or so distinct CDR3 sequences, approximately 14% seen once, with around 12% in the top ten. The sequenced material came from blood. The receptors stem from a woman in her fifties or sixties with Graves' ophthalmopathy.

The rearrangement joins TRBV5-1 to TRBJ2-2, with TRBD1 identical over 9 bases. The CDR3 is 15 residues long. V gave up 6 bases and J gave up 4 bases; unmatched junction bases: 7. Germline loops: CDR1 SGHRS, CDR2 YFSETQ. CDR3 sequence reads: CASNLGQGFTGELFF. The CDR3 coding sequence is TGCGCCAGCAACCTAGGACAGGGGTTCACCGGGGAGCTGTTTTTT. Full variable domain (rest looked up from reference TRBV5-1 and TRBJ2-2): KAGVTQTPRYLIKTRGQQVTLSCSPISGHRSVSWYQQTPGQGLQFLFEYFSETQRNKGNFPGRFSGRQFSNSRSEMNVSTLELGDSALYLCASNLGQGFTGELFFGEGSRLTVL.

This clonotype showed up many times. The DNA for the CDR3 is TGCAGTGCTAGAGATGGGGCGAGCCAAGAGACCCAGTACTTC. This sequence encodes CSARDGASQETQYF. This rearrangement joins TRBV20-1 to TRBJ2-5; D possibly corresponds to TRBD1 (5 bases). Germline V gives CDR1 DFQATT, CDR2 SNEGSKA (reference sequence). Trimming left V 0 bases short and J 1 base short, with 9 bases between. The CDR3 is made up of 14 amino acids.

This chain uses TRBV10-3 with TRBJ2-1, with D uncertain. V lost 3 bases, J lost 2 bases, and 11 bases lay in between. Germline V gives CDR1 ENHRY, CDR2 SYGVKD. The CDR3 length is 15 residues. The CDR3 nucleotides are TGTGCCATCAGTGAAGGAGAAACTGCCTACAATGAGCAGTTCTTC. The encoded protein is CAISEGETAYNEQFF.

This clonotype was picked up many times. The J gene is TRBJ2-3, the V gene TRBV6-1; 8 bases agree with TRBD2. CDR3 size: 16 residues. After removal of 5 bases from V and 0 bases from J, the junction contained 7 bases not matched to a gene. Looked up from germline, CDR1 is MNHNS and CDR2 is SASEGT. The CDR3 region is CASSYDRLASTDTQYF. The CDR3 coding sequence is TGTGCCAGCAGTTATGATCGACTAGCGAGCACAGATACGCAGTATTTT.

In this sample, this clonotype turned up many times. The rearrangement uses TRBV9 and TRBJ2-3; the match to TRBD2 covers 7 bases. The CDR3 runs 17 residues. J lost 4 bases, V lost 0 bases, and 11 bases had no gene match. CDR1 is SGDLS and CDR2 is YYNGEE in the germline V gene. The CDR3 DNA sequence: TGTGCCAGCAGCGTAGAGGGCGGCGGGAGCCAGTCAGATACGCAGTATTTT. As protein: CASSVEGGGSQSDTQYF. The full variable domain, with the rest looked up from reference TRBV9 and TRBJ2-3, is DSGVTQTPKHLITATGQRVTLRCSPRSGDLSVYWYQQSLDQGLQFLIQYYNGEERAKGNILERFSAQQFPDLHSELNLSSLELGDSALYFCASSVEGGGSQSDTQYFGPGTRLTVL.

The chain's CDR3 is CATSRVGTWNQPQHF. Here the CDR3 DNA reads TGTGCCACCAGCAGAGTTGGGACCTGGAATCAGCCCCAGCATTTT. The chain has TRBV15 and TRBJ1-5, with a weak D call TRBD1 (5 bases). The length of the CDR3 is 15 residues. Trimming took 1 base from V and 4 from J, leaving 11 bases between them. CDR1 is LNHNV and CDR2 is YYDKDF in the germline V gene (reference sequence).

V and J are TRBV27 and TRBJ2-6; D remains ambiguous. The CDR3 length is 13 residues. The germline gives CDR1 MNHEY, CDR2 SMNVEV (reference sequence). Trimming took 7 bases from V and 2 from J, leaving 6 bases between them. The DNA for the CDR3 is TGTGCCAGCAACAGTGCTGGGGCCAACGTCCTGACTTTC. As protein: CASNSAGANVLTF.

This clonotype was detected ten times or more. The chain couples TRBV12-3 or TRBV12-4 to TRBJ2-1; TRBD1 is a possible D gene (5 bases). This CDR3 comprises 14 residues. Trimming left V 2 bases short and J 7 bases short, with 12 bases between. In DNA form, the CDR3 reads TGTGCCAGCAGTTTACAGGGAACGGAGAATGAGCAGTTCTTC. This sequence encodes CASSLQGTENEQFF.

There are many counts of this clonotype. V and J are TRBV11-3 and TRBJ2-1; 10 positions match TRBD2. Germline V gene lookup returns CDR1 SGHNT and CDR2 YENEEA. The length of the CDR3 is 19 residues. After removal of 1 base from V and 0 bases from J, the junction contained 9 bases not matched to a gene. CDR3 DNA: TGTGCCAGCAGCTTAGGCGCTAGCGGGAGAGTCGGCTCCTACAATGAGCAGTTCTTC. Residues: CASSLGASGRVGSYNEQFF.